The 5 T cell receptor beta chains below were found in one sample sequenced in a study of blood T cell repertoires in COVID-19 (dated by TCRdb to 2020 to 2022). Libraries were prepared through the immunoSEQ multiplex PCR assay. Not all clones reach the TCRdb copy of this immuneACCESS table, which keeps in-frame sequences only. Checked studies attribute under half of the gap to unresolved V genes and leave the rest unexplained. Here the sample has over 250,000 clones; roughly 87% occur a single time. Approximately 9% of the sample is in the top ten clones. Sequences were obtained from PBMCs or T cells enriched from blood (not recorded which). All receptors derive from a woman under 30 who had recovered from COVID-19.

The chain has TRBV3-1 (or the pseudogene TRBV3-2) and TRBJ2-3; no clear D gene. Trimming shortened V by 0 bases and J by 0 bases, and 22 bases separated the two germline ends. From germline, CDR1 is LGHDT and CDR2 YNNKEL (reference sequence). This CDR3 has 20 amino acids. CDR3 in DNA: TGTGCCAGCAGCCAAGATGTCGGGTACGCGCCAACAAAGAGCACAGATACGCAGTATTTT. This gives the protein CASSQDVGYAPTKSTDTQYF.

CDR3 sequence reads: CASSPTRSSGAGEQFF. CDR3 bases: TGTGCCAGCAGCCCAACTAGGAGTAGCGGGGCGGGTGAGCAGTTCTTC. This chain connects TRBV4-2 to TRBJ2-1; 8 nucleotides line up with TRBD2. The CDR3 covers 16 residues. V trimming: 4 bases; J trimming: 9 bases; junction bases outside the gene matches: 14. Germline lookup yields CDR1 LGHNA and CDR2 YNFKEQ.

This rearrangement joins TRBV19 to TRBJ1-5; 8 bases are shared with TRBD1. There are 15 residues in the CDR3. The germline V gene encodes CDR1 LNHDA and CDR2 SQIVND (reference sequence). With 1 base clipped from V and 4 bases from J, the junction kept 3 bases outside the gene matches. In DNA form, the CDR3 reads TGTGCCAGTAGTATAGCAAACAGGGGGAATCAGCCCCAGCATTTT. This translates into CASSIANRGNQPQHF. Supplemented by reference TRBV19 and TRBJ1-5, the full variable domain reads DGGITQSPKYLFRKEGQNVTLSCEQNLNHDAMYWYRQDPGQGLRLIYYSQIVNDFQKGDIAEGYSVSREKKESFPLTVTSAQKNPTAFYLCASSIANRGNQPQHFGDGTRLSIL.

This clone was observed a handful of times. The CDR3 loop is CASSQEEGANYGYTF. The CDR3 coding sequence is TGTGCCAGCAGCCAAGAAGAGGGGGCAAACTATGGCTACACCTTC. The rearrangement uses TRBV4-2 and TRBJ1-2, with 7 positions matching TRBD1. CDR3 length equals 15 residues. Germline V gene sequence: CDR1 LGHNA, CDR2 YNFKEQ. V trimming: 0 bases; J trimming: 2 bases; junction bases outside the gene matches: 3.

V and J are TRBV4-2 and TRBJ2-7; 11 bases fit TRBD1. The V and J ends lost 1 base and 5 bases, in that order; junction bases with no gene match: 4. Germline V gives CDR1 LGHNA, CDR2 YNFKEQ. The CDR3 sequence is 15 residues long. CDR3 nucleotides: TGTGCCAGCAGCCAAGTGCCGGGACAGGGGGACGAGCAGTACTTC. Its translation: CASSQVPGQGDEQYF.